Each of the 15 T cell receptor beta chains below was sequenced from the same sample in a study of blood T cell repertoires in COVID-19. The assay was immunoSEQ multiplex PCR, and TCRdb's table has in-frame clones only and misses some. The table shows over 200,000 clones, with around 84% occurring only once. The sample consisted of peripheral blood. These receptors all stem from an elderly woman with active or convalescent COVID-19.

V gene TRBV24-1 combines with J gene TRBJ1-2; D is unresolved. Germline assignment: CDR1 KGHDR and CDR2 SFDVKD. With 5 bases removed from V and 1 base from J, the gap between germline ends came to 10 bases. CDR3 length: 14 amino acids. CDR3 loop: CATSATEFNYGYTF. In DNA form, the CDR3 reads TGTGCCACCAGTGCAACGGAGTTTAACTATGGCTACACCTTC.

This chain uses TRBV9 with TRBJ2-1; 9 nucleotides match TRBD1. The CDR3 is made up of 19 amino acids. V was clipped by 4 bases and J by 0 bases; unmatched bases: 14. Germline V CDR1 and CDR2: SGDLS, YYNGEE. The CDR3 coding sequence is TGTGCCAGCAGCACCCGGACAGGGGCTATATTATCCTCCTACAATGAGCAGTTCTTC. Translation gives CASSTRTGAILSSYNEQFF.

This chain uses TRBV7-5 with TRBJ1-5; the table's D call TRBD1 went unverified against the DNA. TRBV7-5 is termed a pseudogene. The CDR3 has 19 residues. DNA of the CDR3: TGTGCCAGAAGCTTAAAGGTTGGCAGGGGGCACAAGGGAGATCAGCCCCAGCATTTT. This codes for CARSLKVGRGHKGDQPQHF.

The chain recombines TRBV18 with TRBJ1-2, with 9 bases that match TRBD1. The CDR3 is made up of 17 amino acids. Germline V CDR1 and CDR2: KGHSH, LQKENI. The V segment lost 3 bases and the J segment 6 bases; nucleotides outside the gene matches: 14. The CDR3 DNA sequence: TGTGCCAGCTCACCTTACCGGGACAGGGATTCTATGGATGGCTACACCTTC. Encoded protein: CASSPYRDRDSMDGYTF.

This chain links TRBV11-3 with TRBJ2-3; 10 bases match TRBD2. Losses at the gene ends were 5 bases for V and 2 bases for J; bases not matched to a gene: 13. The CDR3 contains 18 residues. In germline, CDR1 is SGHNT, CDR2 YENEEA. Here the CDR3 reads CASSRISSGGFSTDTQYF. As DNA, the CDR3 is TGTGCCAGCAGCCGCATCTCTAGCGGGGGATTTTCCACAGATACGCAGTATTTT.

The CDR3 reads CSVDDRGDEAFF. The CDR3 DNA is TGCAGCGTTGATGACAGAGGTGACGAAGCTTTCTTT. The V call is TRBV29-1, the J call TRBJ1-1; maybe TRBD1 (5 bases). Germline CDR1 reads SQVTM; CDR2 reads ANQGSEA. The CDR3 loop spans 12 amino acids. V lost 3 bases to trimming and J lost 8 bases, with 13 bases between them.

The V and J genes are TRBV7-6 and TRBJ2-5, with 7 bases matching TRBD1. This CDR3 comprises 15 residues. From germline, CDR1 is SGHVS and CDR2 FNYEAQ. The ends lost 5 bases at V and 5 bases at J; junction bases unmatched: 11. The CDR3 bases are TGTGCCAGCAGCCCGACGAGACAGGGATGGGAGACCCAGTACTTC. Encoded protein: CASSPTRQGWETQYF.

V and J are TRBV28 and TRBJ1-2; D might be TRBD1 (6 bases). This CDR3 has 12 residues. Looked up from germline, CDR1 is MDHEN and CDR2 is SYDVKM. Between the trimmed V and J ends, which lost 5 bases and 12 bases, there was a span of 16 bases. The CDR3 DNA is TGTGCCAGCAGTGGGGGCAGGGAGTCCCACACCTTC. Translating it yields CASSGGRESHTF.

In nucleotides, the CDR3 is TGTGCCAGCGCCGGGACAGGGGATTACGAGCAGTACTTC. Its protein product is CASAGTGDYEQYF. The chain combines TRBV28 with TRBJ2-7, with 10 bases lining up with TRBD1. The CDR3 has 13 residues. With 8 bases clipped from V and 4 bases from J, the junction kept 5 bases outside the gene matches. Germline values: CDR1 MDHEN, CDR2 SYDVKM. The full variable domain, its missing parts supplied by reference TRBV28 and TRBJ2-7, is DVKVTQSSRYLVKRTGEKVFLECVQDMDHENMFWYRQDPGLGLRLIYFSYDVKMKEKGDIPEGYSVSREKKERFSLILESASTNQTSMYLCASAGTGDYEQYFGPGTRLTVT.

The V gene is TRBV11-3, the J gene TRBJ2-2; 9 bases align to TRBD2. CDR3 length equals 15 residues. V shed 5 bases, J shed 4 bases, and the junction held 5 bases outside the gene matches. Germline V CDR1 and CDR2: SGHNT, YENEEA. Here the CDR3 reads CASSARGLATGELFF. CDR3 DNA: TGTGCCAGCAGCGCCCGGGGACTAGCCACCGGGGAGCTGTTTTTT.

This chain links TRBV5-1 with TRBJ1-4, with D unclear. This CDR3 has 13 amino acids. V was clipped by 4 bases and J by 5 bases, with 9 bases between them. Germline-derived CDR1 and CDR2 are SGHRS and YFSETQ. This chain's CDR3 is CASSRGGNEKLFF. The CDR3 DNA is TGCGCCAGCAGCCGGGGTGGAAATGAAAAACTGTTTTTT. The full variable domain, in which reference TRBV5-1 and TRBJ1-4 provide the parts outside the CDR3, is KAGVTQTPRYLIKTRGQQVTLSCSPISGHRSVSWYQQTPGQGLQFLFEYFSETQRNKGNFPGRFSGRQFSNSRSEMNVSTLELGDSALYLCASSRGGNEKLFFGSGTQLSVL.

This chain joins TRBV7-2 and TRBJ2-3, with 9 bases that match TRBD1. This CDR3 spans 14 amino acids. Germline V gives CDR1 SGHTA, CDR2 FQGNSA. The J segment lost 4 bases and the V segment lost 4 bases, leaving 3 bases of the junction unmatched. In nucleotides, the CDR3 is TGTGCCAGCAGCTCAAACAGGGGGCCAGATACGCAGTATTTT. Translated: CASSSNRGPDTQYF. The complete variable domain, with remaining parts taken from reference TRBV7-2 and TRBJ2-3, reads GAGVSQSPSNKVTEKGKDVELRCDPISGHTALYWYRQSLGQGLEFLIYFQGNSAPDKSGLPSDRFSAERTGGSVSTLTIQRTQQEDSAVYLCASSSNRGPDTQYFGPGTRLTVL.

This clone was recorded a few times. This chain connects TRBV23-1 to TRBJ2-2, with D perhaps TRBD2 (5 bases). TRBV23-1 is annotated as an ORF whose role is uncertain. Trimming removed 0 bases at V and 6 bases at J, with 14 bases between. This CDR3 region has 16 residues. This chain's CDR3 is CASSQSNGVGAGELFF. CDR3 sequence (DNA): TGCGCCAGCAGTCAATCGAACGGGGTTGGAGCCGGGGAGCTGTTTTTT.

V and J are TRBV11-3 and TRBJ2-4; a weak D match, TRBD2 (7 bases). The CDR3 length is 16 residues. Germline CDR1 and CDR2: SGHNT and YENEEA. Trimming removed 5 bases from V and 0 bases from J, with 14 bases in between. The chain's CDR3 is CASSKGGQGAKNIQYF. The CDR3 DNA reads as TGTGCCAGCAGCAAGGGGGGGCAAGGAGCCAAAAACATTCAGTACTTC.

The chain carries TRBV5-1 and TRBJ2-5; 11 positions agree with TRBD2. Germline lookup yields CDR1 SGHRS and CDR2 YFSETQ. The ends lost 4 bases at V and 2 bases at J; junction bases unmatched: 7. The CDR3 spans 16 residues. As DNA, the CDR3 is TGCGCCAGCAGCGGACCGGGACTAGCGGTTCAAGAGACCCAGTACTTC. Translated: CASSGPGLAVQETQYF.